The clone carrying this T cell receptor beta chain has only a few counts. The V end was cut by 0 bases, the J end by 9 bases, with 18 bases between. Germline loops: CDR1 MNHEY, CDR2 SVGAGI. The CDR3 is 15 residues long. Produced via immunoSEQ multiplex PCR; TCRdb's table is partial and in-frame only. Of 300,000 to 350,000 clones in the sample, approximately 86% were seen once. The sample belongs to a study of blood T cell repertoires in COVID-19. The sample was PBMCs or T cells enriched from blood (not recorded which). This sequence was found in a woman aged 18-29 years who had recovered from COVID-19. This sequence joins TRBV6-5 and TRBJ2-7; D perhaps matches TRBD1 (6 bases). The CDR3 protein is CASSYSLGARSGQYF. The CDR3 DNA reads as TGTGCCAGCAGTTACTCGCTGGGGGCGCGATCGGGGCAGTACTTC.